This T cell receptor (beta chain) was sequenced for a study of T cell repertoires in cytomegalovirus infection. Study overall: Indicated by public TCR beta signatures were CMV infection and matching HLA type. The study, taken as a whole, reports: Dominating the ex vivo response were HLA-C-restricted CMV-specific TCR beta clonotypes.

This clonotype was seen only a few times. Its antigen is not identified. The germline gives CDR1 MNHEY, CDR2 SVGEGT. The V end lost 2 bases, the J end lost 9 bases, and 5 bases lay between the germline ends. The CDR3 runs 11 residues. TCRdb reprocessed the reads via MiXCR and lists one record per CDR3 protein. The data show about 180,000 distinct CDR3 sequences, roughly 15% seen once. The chain carries TRBV6-2 or TRBV6-3 and TRBJ2-1; D might be TRBD2 (5 bases). The source is a human donor in good health (CMV status not recorded). Some clones in this sample may be carry-over from other donors' samples. Sequencing input: CD8+ T cells from PBMCs. The CDR3 is CASSYAGEQFF. In DNA form, the CDR3 reads TGTGCCAGCAGTTACGCGGGTGAGCAGTTCTTC.